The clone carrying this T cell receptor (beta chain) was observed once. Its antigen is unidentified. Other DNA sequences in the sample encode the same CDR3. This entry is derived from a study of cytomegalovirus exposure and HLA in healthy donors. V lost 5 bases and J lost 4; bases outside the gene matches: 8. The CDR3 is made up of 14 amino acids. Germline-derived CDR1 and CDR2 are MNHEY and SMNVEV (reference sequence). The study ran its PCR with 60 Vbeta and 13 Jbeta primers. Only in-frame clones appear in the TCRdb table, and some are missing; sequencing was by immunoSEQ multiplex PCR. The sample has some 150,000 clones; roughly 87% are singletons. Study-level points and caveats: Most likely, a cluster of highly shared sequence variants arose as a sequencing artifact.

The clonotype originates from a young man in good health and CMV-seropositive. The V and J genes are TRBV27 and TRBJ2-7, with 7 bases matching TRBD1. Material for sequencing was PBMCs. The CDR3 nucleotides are TGTGCCAGCAGTCTGCGACAGGGTGTGTACGAGCAGTACTTC. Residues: CASSLRQGVYEQYF.